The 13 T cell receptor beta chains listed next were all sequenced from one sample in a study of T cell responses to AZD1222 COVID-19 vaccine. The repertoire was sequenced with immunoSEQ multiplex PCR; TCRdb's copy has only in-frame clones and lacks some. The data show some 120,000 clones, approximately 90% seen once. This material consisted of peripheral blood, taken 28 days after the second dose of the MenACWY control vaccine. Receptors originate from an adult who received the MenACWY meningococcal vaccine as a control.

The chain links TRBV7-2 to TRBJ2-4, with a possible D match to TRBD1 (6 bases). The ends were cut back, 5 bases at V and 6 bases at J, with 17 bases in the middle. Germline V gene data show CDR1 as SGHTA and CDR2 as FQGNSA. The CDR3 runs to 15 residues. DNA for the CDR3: TGTGCCAGCAGCCCCGTTGGGGGCAGGGGAAACATTCAGTACTTC. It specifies CASSPVGGRGNIQYF.

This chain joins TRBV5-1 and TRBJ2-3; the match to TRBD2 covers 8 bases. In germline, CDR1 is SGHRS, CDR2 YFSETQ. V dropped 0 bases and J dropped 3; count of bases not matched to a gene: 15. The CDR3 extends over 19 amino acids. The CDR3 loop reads CASSLGSGVSGSETDTQYF. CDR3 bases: TGCGCCAGCAGCTTGGGGTCCGGGGTGAGCGGGAGTGAGACAGATACGCAGTATTTT. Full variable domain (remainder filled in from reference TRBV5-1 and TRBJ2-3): KAGVTQTPRYLIKTRGQQVTLSCSPISGHRSVSWYQQTPGQGLQFLFEYFSETQRNKGNFPGRFSGRQFSNSRSEMNVSTLELGDSALYLCASSLGSGVSGSETDTQYFGPGTRLTVL.

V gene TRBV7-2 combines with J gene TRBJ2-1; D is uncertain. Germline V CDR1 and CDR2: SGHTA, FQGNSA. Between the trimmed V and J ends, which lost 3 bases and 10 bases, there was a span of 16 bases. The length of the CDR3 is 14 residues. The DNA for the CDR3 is TGTGCCAGCAGCTTGATTCCAAGGGCGGCGGAGCAGTTCTTC. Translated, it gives CASSLIPRAAEQFF.

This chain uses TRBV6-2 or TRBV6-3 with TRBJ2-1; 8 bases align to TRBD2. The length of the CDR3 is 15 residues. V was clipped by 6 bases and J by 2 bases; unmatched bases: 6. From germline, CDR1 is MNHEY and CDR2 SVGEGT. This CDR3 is CASSRLAGPYNEQFF. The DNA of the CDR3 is TGTGCCAGCAGCCGCCTAGCGGGCCCCTACAATGAGCAGTTCTTC.

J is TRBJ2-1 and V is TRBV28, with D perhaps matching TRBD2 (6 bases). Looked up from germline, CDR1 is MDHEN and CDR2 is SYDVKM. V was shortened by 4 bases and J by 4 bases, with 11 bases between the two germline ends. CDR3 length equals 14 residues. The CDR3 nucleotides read TGTGCCAGCAGTTCCCGGGACTTGTACAATGAGCAGTTCTTC. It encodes CASSSRDLYNEQFF.

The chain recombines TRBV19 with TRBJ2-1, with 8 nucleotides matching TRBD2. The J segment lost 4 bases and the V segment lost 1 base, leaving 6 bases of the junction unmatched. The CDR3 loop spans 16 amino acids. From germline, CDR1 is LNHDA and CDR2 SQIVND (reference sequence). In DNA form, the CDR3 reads TGTGCCAGTAGTATAGTGACGGGAGGGCCTTACAATGAGCAGTTCTTC. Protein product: CASSIVTGGPYNEQFF. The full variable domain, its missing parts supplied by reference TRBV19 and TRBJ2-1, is DGGITQSPKYLFRKEGQNVTLSCEQNLNHDAMYWYRQDPGQGLRLIYYSQIVNDFQKGDIAEGYSVSREKKESFPLTVTSAQKNPTAFYLCASSIVTGGPYNEQFFGPGTRLTVL.

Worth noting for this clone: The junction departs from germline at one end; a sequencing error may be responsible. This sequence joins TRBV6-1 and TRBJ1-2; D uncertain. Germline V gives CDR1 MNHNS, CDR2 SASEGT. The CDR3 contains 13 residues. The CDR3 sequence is CASSETPASLGVF. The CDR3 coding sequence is TGTGCCAGCAGTGAAACCCCCGCAAGTCTTGGGGTCTTC.

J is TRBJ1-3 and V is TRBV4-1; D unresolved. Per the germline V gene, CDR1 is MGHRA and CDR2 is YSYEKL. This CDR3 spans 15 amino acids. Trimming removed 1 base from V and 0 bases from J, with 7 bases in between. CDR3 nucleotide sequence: TGCGCCAGCAGCCAAGTCAAGAGCTCTGGAAACACCATATATTTT. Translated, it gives CASSQVKSSGNTIYF.

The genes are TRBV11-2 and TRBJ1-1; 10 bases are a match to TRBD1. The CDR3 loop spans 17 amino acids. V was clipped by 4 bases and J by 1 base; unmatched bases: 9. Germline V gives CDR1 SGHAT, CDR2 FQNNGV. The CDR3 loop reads CASSYYQDRGENTEAFF. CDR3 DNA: TGTGCCAGCAGCTACTACCAGGACAGGGGGGAGAACACTGAAGCTTTCTTT.

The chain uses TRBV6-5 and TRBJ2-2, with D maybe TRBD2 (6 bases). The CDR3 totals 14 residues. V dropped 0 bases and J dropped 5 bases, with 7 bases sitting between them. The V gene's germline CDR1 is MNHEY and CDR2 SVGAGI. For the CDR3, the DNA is TGTGCCAGCAGTTACTCGGAGGGAACCGGGGAGCTGTTTTTT. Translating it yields CASSYSEGTGELFF.

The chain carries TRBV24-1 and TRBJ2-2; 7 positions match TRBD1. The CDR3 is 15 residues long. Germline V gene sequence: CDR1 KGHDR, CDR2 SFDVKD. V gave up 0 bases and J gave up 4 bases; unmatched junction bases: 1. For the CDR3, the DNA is TGTGCCACCAGTGATTTGAAGGGGGCCACCGGGGAGCTGTTTTTT. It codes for CATSDLKGATGELFF.

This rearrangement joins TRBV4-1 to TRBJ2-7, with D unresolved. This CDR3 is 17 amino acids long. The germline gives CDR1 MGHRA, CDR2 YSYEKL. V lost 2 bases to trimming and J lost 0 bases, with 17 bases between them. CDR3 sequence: CASSQSFFGSRSYEQYF. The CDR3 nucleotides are TGCGCCAGCAGCCAATCCTTCTTTGGCAGCCGCTCCTACGAGCAGTACTTC.

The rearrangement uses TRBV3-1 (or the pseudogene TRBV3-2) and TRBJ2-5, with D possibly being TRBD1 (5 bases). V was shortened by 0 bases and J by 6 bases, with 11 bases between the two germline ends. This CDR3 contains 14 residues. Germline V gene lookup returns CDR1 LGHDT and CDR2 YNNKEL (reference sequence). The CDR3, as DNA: TGTGCCAGCAGCCAAGATGCCAGGGTCAAGACCCAGTACTTC. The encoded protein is CASSQDARVKTQYF.